Presented here are 29 T cell receptor beta chains from one specimen sequenced in a study of T cell responses to AZD1222 COVID-19 vaccine. Measured with immunoSEQ multiplex PCR; TCRdb has only the in-frame clones, and not every one. The data contain about 86,000 clones, more than 70% of them singletons. The sample consisted of peripheral blood, taken 28 days after the second AZD1222 dose. The receptors shown here come from an adult who received the AZD1222 COVID-19 vaccine.

The chain's CDR3 is CASSHLSGVPYNEQFF. As DNA, the CDR3 is TGCGCCAGCAGCCATCTAAGCGGGGTACCCTACAATGAGCAGTTCTTC. The rearrangement uses TRBV4-3 and TRBJ2-1; 7 nucleotides align to TRBD2. The V gene end was trimmed by 3 bases and the J gene end by 2 bases; junction bases not matched to a gene: 7. CDR3 length: 16 residues. Germline assignment: CDR1 LGHNA and CDR2 YSLEER.

V is TRBV11-2 and J is TRBJ1-6, with a tentative D call TRBD1 (5 bases). This CDR3 spans 15 amino acids. Germline loops: CDR1 SGHAT, CDR2 FQNNGV. V dropped 0 bases and J dropped 13 bases, with 16 bases sitting between them. DNA of the CDR3: TGTGCCAGCAGCTTAGAAGGGGTTGGGCCAGGCCCCCTCCACTTT. Amino acids: CASSLEGVGPGPLHF.

This clone was observed a few times. The chain links TRBV7-2 to TRBJ1-6; 7 bases line up with TRBD1. The CDR3 is 15 amino acids. Unmatched junction bases numbered 5, after V lost 2 bases and J lost 7 bases. Germline V lookup: CDR1 SGHTA, CDR2 FQGNSA. The CDR3 loop is CASSLYQGGNSPLHF. The CDR3 coding sequence is TGTGCCAGCAGCTTATATCAGGGGGGGAATTCACCCCTCCACTTT.

The gene calls are TRBV7-9 and TRBJ2-7; 11 bases line up with TRBD1. V was pared by 5 bases and J by 1 base, with 4 bases of the junction left unmatched. The germline V gene encodes CDR1 SEHNR and CDR2 FQNEAQ (reference sequence). The CDR3 has 15 amino acids. CDR3 sequence (DNA): TGTGCCAGCAGCCCGGACAGGGGGCTGTCCTACGAGCAGTACTTC. Encoded protein: CASSPDRGLSYEQYF.

The J gene is TRBJ1-4, the V gene TRBV6-1; 8 nucleotides line up with TRBD1. V lost 3 bases to trimming and J lost 5 bases; unmatched junction nucleotides: 8. Germline CDR1 MNHNS, CDR2 SASEGT. CDR3 size: 16 residues. Here the CDR3 DNA reads TGTGCCAGCAGTGATATATCCAGGACAGGGAATGAAAAACTGTTTTTT. Translated, it gives CASSDISRTGNEKLFF.

The J gene is TRBJ2-2, the V gene TRBV5-6; D gene ambiguous. Germline V gives CDR1 SGHDT, CDR2 YYEEEE. This CDR3 contains 15 residues. Trimming left V 2 bases short and J 4 bases short, with 12 bases between. In DNA, the CDR3 is TGTGCCAGCAGCTTAGGCTATTGGGTCACCGGGGAGCTGTTTTTT. Translated: CASSLGYWVTGELFF.

The chain joins TRBV18 to TRBJ2-3, with 14 bases identical to TRBD2. The CDR3 contains 18 residues. Germline assignment: CDR1 KGHSH and CDR2 LQKENI. V lost 8 bases and J lost 0; bases outside the gene matches: 10. In DNA form, the CDR3 reads TGTGCCAGCGCAACGGGACTAGCGGGGGCCCGTAGCACAGATACGCAGTATTTT. Protein sequence: CASATGLAGARSTDTQYF.

This rearrangement joins TRBV3-1 (or the pseudogene TRBV3-2) to TRBJ2-3, with D maybe TRBD1 (5 bases). CDR3 length equals 14 residues. Trimming stripped 2 bases from V and 4 bases from J, with 10 bases between. The germline gives CDR1 LGHDT, CDR2 YNNKEL (reference sequence). CDR3 protein: CASSQRGGADTQYF. DNA for the CDR3: TGTGCCAGCAGCCAAAGGGGTGGGGCAGATACGCAGTATTTT.

This clone was detected only once. This rearrangement joins TRBV27 to TRBJ1-1; D is unclear. The CDR3 runs to 14 residues. The ends were cut back, 2 bases at V and 4 bases at J, with 11 bases in the middle. From germline, CDR1 is MNHEY and CDR2 SMNVEV (reference sequence). CDR3 sequence: CASSLQVQVTEAFF. In DNA form, the CDR3 reads TGTGCCAGCAGTTTACAGGTGCAGGTCACTGAAGCTTTCTTT.

The V gene is TRBV9, the J gene TRBJ2-7; D is uncertain. The CDR3 is 15 residues long. V was cut by 4 bases and J by 3 bases, with 17 bases left in between. Germline assignment: CDR1 SGDLS and CDR2 YYNGEE. The CDR3 protein is CASSPLVWAYYEQYV. CDR3 DNA sequence: TGTGCCAGCAGCCCCCTTGTCTGGGCTTACTACGAGCAGTACGTC.

This chain links TRBV7-2 with TRBJ1-2, with 10 nucleotides matching TRBD1. CDR3 length: 14 amino acids. From germline, CDR1 is SGHTA and CDR2 FQGNSA. Trimming removed 5 bases from V and 7 bases from J; junction bases left unmatched: 7. CDR3 in DNA: TGTGCCAGCAGCGACAGACAGGGGGCGGGTGGCTACACCTTC. Amino acid sequence: CASSDRQGAGGYTF.

V and J are TRBV29-1 and TRBJ1-1; D remains ambiguous. Looked up from germline, CDR1 is SQVTM and CDR2 is ANQGSEA. The germline V and J ends were trimmed by 3 bases and 10 bases, with 18 bases remaining between them. This CDR3 spans 13 amino acids. CDR3 DNA sequence: TGCAGCGTTGATTTTGCTGTCCTGAGAGGAGCTTTCTTT. Residues: CSVDFAVLRGAFF.

This clone was detected once. V and J are TRBV14 and TRBJ2-1; TRBD2 matches at 12 bases. Germline CDR1 reads SGHDN; CDR2 reads FVKESK. The CDR3 is made up of 15 amino acids. Losses at the gene ends were 3 bases for V and 6 bases for J; bases not matched to a gene: 3. The CDR3 DNA sequence: TGTGCCAGCAGCCATCTAGCGGGGGGGTTCAATGAGCAGTTCTTC. It specifies CASSHLAGGFNEQFF.

The chain uses TRBV30 and TRBJ2-3; 14 bases match TRBD2. This CDR3 contains 17 residues. J was trimmed by 1 base and V by 3 bases; bases with no gene match: 6. The germline gives CDR1 GTSNPN, CDR2 SVGIG (reference sequence). The CDR3 region has the DNA TGTGCCTGGAGGGGACTAGCGGGGGCTTGGGGCACAGATACGCAGTATTTT. Translation: CAWRGLAGAWGTDTQYF.

V usage is TRBV6-5 and J usage is TRBJ2-7; D not resolved. The CDR3 contains 15 residues. Germline V gives CDR1 MNHEY, CDR2 SVGAGI. V was trimmed by 0 bases and J by 0 bases, leaving 9 bases between them. This CDR3 reads CASSYSLHHSYEQYF. The CDR3 DNA is TGTGCCAGCAGTTACTCGTTACACCACTCCTACGAGCAGTACTTC.

The chain has TRBV6-6 and TRBJ1-3, with D tentatively TRBD1 (6 bases). CDR1 and CDR2 (germline): MNHNY, SVGAGI (reference sequence). V gave up 5 bases and J gave up 0 bases, with 17 bases separating them. The CDR3 has 17 amino acids. CDR3 nucleotide sequence: TGTGCCAGCAGTCGTGCGAAGACAGGTGCCTCTGGAAACACCATATATTTT. It translates to CASSRAKTGASGNTIYF.

This clone was seen just once. The gene calls are TRBV27 and TRBJ1-6, with TRBD1 identical over 11 bases. After removal of 5 bases from V and 6 bases from J, the junction contained 3 bases not matched to a gene. In germline, CDR1 is MNHEY, CDR2 SMNVEV (reference sequence). CDR3 length: 15 amino acids. Here the CDR3 reads CASSTDRGLNSPLHF. DNA of the CDR3: TGTGCCAGCAGTACGGACAGGGGGCTTAATTCACCCCTCCACTTT.

The chain combines TRBV9 with TRBJ2-2; 11 nucleotides align to TRBD2. V shed 0 bases and J 6 bases; nucleotides not matched to a gene: 4. Germline V lookup: CDR1 SGDLS, CDR2 YYNGEE. This CDR3 is 16 amino acids long. The CDR3 here is CASSVDRLAGSGELFF. Written as DNA, the CDR3 is TGTGCCAGCAGCGTAGATAGACTAGCGGGGTCCGGGGAGCTGTTTTTT. Complete variable domain (other parts from reference TRBV9 and TRBJ2-2): DSGVTQTPKHLITATGQRVTLRCSPRSGDLSVYWYQQSLDQGLQFLIQYYNGEERAKGNILERFSAQQFPDLHSELNLSSLELGDSALYFCASSVDRLAGSGELFFGEGSRLTVL.

The chain recombines TRBV28 with TRBJ2-4, with unresolved D. Germline CDR1 reads MDHEN; CDR2 reads SYDVKM. The CDR3 extends over 14 amino acids. V was clipped by 2 bases and J by 4 bases, with 9 bases between them. For the CDR3, the DNA is TGTGCCAGCAGTTTAGGCCAGATAAAAAACATTCAGTACTTC. This encodes CASSLGQIKNIQYF.

The chain has TRBV7-9 and TRBJ1-1, with 8 bases matching TRBD1. Germline CDR1 SEHNR, CDR2 FQNEAQ (reference sequence). This CDR3 contains 15 residues. V lost 5 bases to trimming and J lost 3 bases; unmatched junction nucleotides: 8. This CDR3 is CASSPWTGRDTEAFF. CDR3 nucleotides: TGTGCCAGCAGCCCCTGGACAGGGAGGGACACTGAAGCTTTCTTT.

Worth noting for this clone: Other DNA sequences in the sample encode the same CDR3. Here the CDR3 reads CASSPQGNTEAFF. DNA for the CDR3: TGTGCCAGCTCACCACAGGGGAACACTGAAGCTTTCTTT. The V call is TRBV18, the J call TRBJ1-1; D not certain. V lost 1 base, J lost 1 base, and 4 bases lay in between. Germline V lookup: CDR1 KGHSH, CDR2 LQKENI. CDR3 length equals 13 residues.

The chain uses TRBV4-2 and TRBJ2-1; D perhaps matches TRBD2 (6 bases). The CDR3 contains 18 residues. V was trimmed by 0 bases and J by 2 bases, leaving 17 bases between them. Germline-derived CDR1 and CDR2 are LGHNA and YNFKEQ. In DNA form, the CDR3 reads TGTGCCAGCAGCCAAGATCCCCTTCAAGCGGGCCCCTACAATGAGCAGTTCTTC. Amino acids: CASSQDPLQAGPYNEQFF.

V usage is TRBV18 and J usage is TRBJ2-7, with D possibly matching TRBD1 (5 bases). This CDR3 has 15 residues. The ends were cut back, 0 bases at V and 2 bases at J, with 11 bases in the middle. CDR1 KGHSH and CDR2 LQKENI come from the germline V gene. CDR3 nucleotides: TGTGCCAGCTCACCACCTCGGCAGGGCCCCTACGAGCAGTACTTC. Protein sequence: CASSPPRQGPYEQYF.

The V and J genes are TRBV10-3 and TRBJ2-3; possibly TRBD1 or TRBD2 for D (7 bases each). From germline, CDR1 is ENHRY and CDR2 SYGVKD. The CDR3 length is 14 residues. V gave up 10 bases and J gave up 3 bases, with 17 bases separating them. This chain's CDR3 is CATGTGEGTDTQYF. CDR3 in DNA: TGTGCCACAGGCACAGGGGAGGGGACAGATACGCAGTATTTT.

The CDR3 protein is CASSLLEGRNQPQHF. The CDR3 nucleotides are TGTGCCAGCAGCTTACTGGAAGGACGCAATCAGCCCCAGCATTTT. The V gene is TRBV7-8, the J gene TRBJ1-5; no clear D gene. Germline assignment: CDR1 SGHVS and CDR2 FQNEAQ. The CDR3 is 15 amino acids. V shed 2 bases and J shed 2 bases, with 10 bases lying between them.

In the case of this clone: At one boundary the junction diverges from the germline segment, which might be a read error. The chain links TRBV7-7 to TRBJ2-1; no clear D. Germline CDR1 reads SSHAT; CDR2 reads FNYEAQ (reference sequence). The CDR3 consists of 15 residues. The CDR3 protein is CASSLDPTFWNEQFF. DNA for the CDR3: TGTGCTAGCAGCTTAGACCCTACTTTTTGGAATGAGCAGTTCTTC. Variable domain in full (rest from reference TRBV7-7 and TRBJ2-1): GAGVSQSPRYKVTKRGQDVTLRCDPISSHATLYWYQQALGQGPEFLTYFNYEAQPDKSGLPSDRFSAERPEGSISTLTIQRTEQRDSAMYRCASSLDPTFWNEQFFGPGTRLTVL.

The chain combines TRBV7-6 with TRBJ2-3; weak D call: TRBD2 (6 bases). This CDR3 comprises 16 residues. Per the germline V gene, CDR1 is SGHVS and CDR2 is FNYEAQ. V was trimmed by 3 bases and J by 4 bases, leaving 17 bases between them. This CDR3 reads CASSFLAAAGADTQYF. The CDR3 DNA reads TGTGCCAGCAGCTTCCTTGCTGCAGCGGGTGCAGATACGCAGTATTTT.

This chain connects TRBV19 to TRBJ2-7, with 7 bases lining up with TRBD1. Looked up from germline, CDR1 is LNHDA and CDR2 is SQIVND (reference sequence). J lost 3 bases, V lost 6 bases, and 14 bases had no gene match. CDR3 length equals 16 residues. DNA for the CDR3: TGTGCCAGTAGCACCGTCCGGGACAGAGGATACTACGAGCAGTACGTC. Protein sequence: CASSTVRDRGYYEQYV.

This clone appeared a single time. J is TRBJ1-1 and V is TRBV25-1; maybe TRBD1 (5 bases). V dropped 2 bases and J dropped 4 bases, with 14 bases sitting between them. The germline V gene encodes CDR1 MGHDK and CDR2 SYGVNS. The CDR3 has 15 residues. This chain's CDR3 is CASSEPSWGGTEAFF. DNA of the CDR3: TGTGCCAGCAGTGAACCCTCCTGGGGGGGCACTGAAGCTTTCTTT.